The next 2 T cell receptor beta chains were all read from a single sample in a study of T cells in localized non-small cell lung cancer. Libraries were prepared by immunoSEQ multiplex PCR; TCRdb keeps only in-frame clonotypes and omits some of them. The sample lists around 100,000 clones; 87% were seen once. The sample was peripheral blood, taken before any cancer treatment. The source of these receptors is a man aged 35 to 69 with stage I squamous cell lung carcinoma.

The chain couples TRBV11-2 to TRBJ2-1, with 7 nucleotides matching TRBD1. With 0 bases clipped from V and 3 bases from J, the junction kept 2 bases outside the gene matches. The CDR3 extends over 15 amino acids. CDR1 SGHAT and CDR2 FQNNGV come from the germline V gene. The CDR3 protein is CASSLDWDSYNEQFF. CDR3 coding DNA: TGTGCCAGCAGCTTAGACTGGGACAGCTACAATGAGCAGTTCTTC. The variable domain in full, completed from reference TRBV11-2 and TRBJ2-1, reads EAGVAQSPRYKIIEKRQSVAFWCNPISGHATLYWYQQILGQGPKLLIQFQNNGVVDDSQLPKDRFSAERLKGVDSTLKIQPAKLEDSAVYLCASSLDWDSYNEQFFGPGTRLTVL.

The chain carries TRBV6-6 and TRBJ2-7, with 7 positions matching TRBD1. V dropped 4 bases and J dropped 3; count of bases not matched to a gene: 6. The length of the CDR3 is 14 residues. CDR1 and CDR2 from the germline V gene are MNHNY and SVGAGI (reference sequence). The CDR3: CASSSTTGFYEQYF. The CDR3 DNA is TGTGCCAGCAGTTCCACGACAGGGTTCTACGAGCAGTACTTC.